These 30 T cell receptor beta chains came from one sample sequenced in a study of T cell repertoires in cytomegalovirus infection. Their recognized antigens are unknown. From the reads, TCRdb called clonotypes with MiXCR, one entry per CDR3 protein. The sample shows 50,000 to 65,000 distinct CDR3 sequences, about a fifth of them seen only once. The source material was CD8+ T cells from cultured PBMCs, sampled from culture after CMV antigen stimulation. These receptor sequences come from a human donor in good health (CMV status not recorded). Some clones in this sample may be carry-over from other donors' samples.

This clonotype was recorded a few times. The chain is built from TRBV7-9 and TRBJ2-6, with TRBD1 matching 9 bases. V lost 1 base, J lost 2 bases, and 6 bases stayed unmatched. The V gene's germline CDR1 is SEHNR and CDR2 FQNEAQ (reference sequence). This CDR3 is built from 18 residues. The CDR3: CASSLGDRELAGANVLTF. The CDR3 DNA reads TGTGCCAGCAGCTTAGGGGACAGGGAATTAGCTGGGGCCAACGTCCTGACTTTC. Full variable domain (remainder filled in from reference TRBV7-9 and TRBJ2-6): DTGVSQNPRHKITKRGQNVTFRCDPISEHNRLYWYRQTLGQGPEFLTYFQNEAQLEKSRLLSDRFSAERPKGSFSTLEIQRTEQGDSAMYLCASSLGDRELAGANVLTFGAGSRLTVL.

The table lists this clonotype with a few counts. The chain employs TRBV7-2 and TRBJ2-2; D gene uncertain. Trimming pared 5 bases from V and 6 bases from J, leaving 10 bases between. This CDR3 is 13 amino acids long. CDR1 and CDR2 (germline): SGHTA, FQGNSA. CDR3 nucleotides: TGTGCCAGCAGCCCTACCGGGTCCGGGGAGCTGTTTTTT. Its translation: CASSPTGSGELFF.

This clonotype was counted only a few times. V gene TRBV3-1 combines with J gene TRBJ2-5; D remains ambiguous. This CDR3 is built from 17 residues. Trimming removed 1 base from V and 0 bases from J, with 15 bases in between. In germline, CDR1 is LGHDT, CDR2 YNNKEL (reference sequence). CDR3 region: CASSQVHPDTYQETQYF. CDR3 bases: TGTGCCAGCAGCCAAGTACATCCCGACACCTACCAAGAGACCCAGTACTTC.

Ten or more counts support this clonotype. This chain connects TRBV7-9 to TRBJ2-5, with a weak D call TRBD1 (5 bases). This CDR3 has 14 amino acids. V was cut by 3 bases and J by 3 bases, with 11 bases left in between. CDR1 and CDR2 (germline): SEHNR, FQNEAQ (reference sequence). This CDR3 is CASSFRAPEETQYF. The DNA for the CDR3 is TGTGCCAGCAGCTTCAGGGCTCCAGAAGAGACCCAGTACTTC. Filled out from reference TRBV7-9 and TRBJ2-5, the complete variable domain reads DTGVSQNPRHKITKRGQNVTFRCDPISEHNRLYWYRQTLGQGPEFLTYFQNEAQLEKSRLLSDRFSAERPKGSFSTLEIQRTEQGDSAMYLCASSFRAPEETQYFGPGTRLLVL.

The sample holds a few counts of this clonotype. V is TRBV7-8 and J is TRBJ2-1; 9 nucleotides match TRBD2. The CDR3 loop spans 12 amino acids. V was pared by 3 bases and J by 12 bases, with 3 bases of the junction left unmatched. Germline CDR1 reads SGHVS; CDR2 reads FQNEAQ. The chain's CDR3 is CASSLVRGGQFF. The CDR3 bases are TGTGCCAGCAGCTTGGTGCGGGGGGGGCAGTTCTTC.

This clonotype was counted a few times. The chain has TRBV7-8 and TRBJ2-1; 16 positions agree with TRBD2. Germline V gene sequence: CDR1 SGHVS, CDR2 FQNEAQ. The CDR3 totals 19 residues. Trimming cost V 4 bases and J 0 bases; bases outside gene matches: 6. CDR3: CASSYPGLAGGGSYNEQFF. The CDR3 DNA reads as TGTGCCAGCAGCTATCCGGGACTAGCGGGAGGGGGCTCCTACAATGAGCAGTTCTTC.

Details on this clonotype: One junction end disagrees with the germline gene, perhaps due to a read error. V and J are TRBV9 and TRBJ1-1; TRBD1 matches 8 bases. Germline V lookup: CDR1 SGDLS, CDR2 YYNGEE. This CDR3 has 13 amino acids. This CDR3 is CASSVRQGAEAFF. For the CDR3, the DNA is TGTGCCAGCAGCGTAAGGCAGGGGGCTGAGGCTTTCTTT.

The chain is built from TRBV7-6 and TRBJ2-5; either TRBD1 or TRBD2 may supply D (5 bases each). The V end was cut by 5 bases, the J end by 4 bases, with 20 bases between. This CDR3 is built from 16 residues. Germline V gives CDR1 SGHVS, CDR2 FNYEAQ. CDR3 bases: TGTGCCAGCAGCCAGGGACGAGCGCTCGCCCCAGAGACCCAGTACTTC. It codes for CASSQGRALAPETQYF. Full variable domain (missing parts from reference TRBV7-6 and TRBJ2-5): GAGVSQSPRYKVTKRGQDVALRCDPISGHVSLYWYRQALGQGPEFLTYFNYEAQQDKSGLPNDRFSAERPEGSISTLTIQRTEQRDSAMYRCASSQGRALAPETQYFGPGTRLLVL.

This chain uses TRBV24-1 with TRBJ1-1, with D hard to call. This CDR3 spans 10 amino acids. Germline V gene sequence: CDR1 KGHDR, CDR2 SFDVKD. CDR3 protein: CAAMNTEAFF. CDR3 in DNA: TGTGCGGCGATGAACACTGAAGCTTTCTTT.

This clonotype came up a few times. This chain connects TRBV7-8 to TRBJ1-1, with D tentatively TRBD1 (5 bases). There are 15 residues in the CDR3. The germline gives CDR1 SGHVS, CDR2 FQNEAQ. The V gene lost 5 bases and the J gene lost 4 bases, with 17 bases spanning the gap. The CDR3 spells CASSPVDGAGTEAFF. CDR3 DNA: TGTGCCAGCAGCCCGGTTGACGGGGCCGGCACTGAAGCTTTCTTT.

This clonotype was observed at least ten times. The chain links TRBV6-5 to TRBJ1-2, with D tentatively TRBD1 (6 bases). Trimming cost V 0 bases and J 4 bases, with 21 bases left between them. Germline-derived CDR1 and CDR2 are MNHEY and SVGAGI. This CDR3 spans 18 amino acids. CDR3 coding DNA: TGTGCCAGCAGTTACTCGGGGGCCATTATCGTCGGCGGCTATGGCTACACCTTC. Its translation: CASSYSGAIIVGGYGYTF.

There are a few counts of this clonotype. The J gene is TRBJ1-2, the V gene TRBV27; no definite D call. From germline, CDR1 is MNHEY and CDR2 SMNVEV (reference sequence). V lost 5 bases to trimming and J lost 7 bases, with 14 bases between them. This CDR3 is built from 13 residues. This CDR3 is CASSPGPAGGYTF. CDR3 nucleotide sequence: TGTGCCAGCAGTCCGGGCCCGGCCGGTGGCTACACCTTC.

A remark on this clonotype: Compared with germline, one end of the junction differs, possibly owing to a read error. The J gene is TRBJ2-5, the V gene TRBV6-5; 8 bases map to TRBD1. The CDR3 runs to 15 residues. Germline loops: CDR1 MNHEY, CDR2 SVGAGI. CDR3 bases: TGTGCCAGCAGTAACTCGGACAGGGCGGGGGAGACCCAGTACTTC. Translating it yields CASSNSDRAGETQYF.

This chain links TRBV19 with TRBJ2-2, with 7 bases fitting TRBD2. Germline V gene lookup returns CDR1 LNHDA and CDR2 SQIVND (reference sequence). The CDR3 is 17 amino acids. With 3 bases clipped from V and 6 bases from J, the junction kept 13 bases outside the gene matches. The CDR3 nucleotides are TGTGCCAGTAGTATTTCACTGGCTAGCGGCGCGCCCGGGGAGCTGTTTTTT. Amino acids: CASSISLASGAPGELFF. Variable domain in full (rest from reference TRBV19 and TRBJ2-2): DGGITQSPKYLFRKEGQNVTLSCEQNLNHDAMYWYRQDPGQGLRLIYYSQIVNDFQKGDIAEGYSVSREKKESFPLTVTSAQKNPTAFYLCASSISLASGAPGELFFGEGSRLTVL.

V and J are TRBV7-6 and TRBJ2-1; maybe TRBD2 (6 bases). Trimming shortened V by 5 bases and J by 4 bases, and 12 bases separated the two germline ends. Germline V gene sequence: CDR1 SGHVS, CDR2 FNYEAQ. This CDR3 region has 14 residues. The DNA for the CDR3 is TGTGCCAGCAGCCGGGACTCAACTTACAATGAGCAGTTCTTC. This codes for CASSRDSTYNEQFF.

This clonotype showed up just a few times. This chain uses TRBV30 with TRBJ2-1; 14 bases are shared with TRBD2. The germline V gene has CDR1 GTSNPN and CDR2 SVGIG (reference sequence). The CDR3 contains 14 residues. The V gene end was trimmed by 3 bases and the J gene end by 10 bases; junction bases not matched to a gene: 5. The CDR3 sequence is CAWRGLAGAREQFF. The CDR3 coding sequence is TGTGCCTGGAGGGGACTAGCGGGAGCACGGGAGCAGTTCTTC.

This chain uses TRBV20-1 with TRBJ1-1; D is ambiguous. Germline V lookup: CDR1 DFQATT, CDR2 SNEGSKA (reference sequence). The CDR3 consists of 15 residues. The V gene lost 0 bases and the J gene lost 4 bases, with 15 bases spanning the gap. CDR3 coding DNA: TGCAGTGCTAGAGATCTATCCTACTCGGGCACTGAAGCTTTCTTT. Translated: CSARDLSYSGTEAFF.

The chain couples TRBV12-3 or TRBV12-4 to TRBJ1-5, with D possibly being TRBD1 (6 bases). V shed 3 bases and J shed 3 bases, with 12 bases lying between them. The CDR3 has 15 residues. The CDR3: CASSFGGAYNQPQHF. The DNA for the CDR3 is TGTGCCAGCAGTTTTGGGGGGGCATACAATCAGCCCCAGCATTTT.

This clonotype was detected many times. This rearrangement joins TRBV7-8 to TRBJ2-1; 7 nucleotides align to TRBD2. This CDR3 has 16 amino acids. Germline-derived CDR1 and CDR2 are SGHVS and FQNEAQ. V gave up 3 bases and J gave up 7 bases; unmatched junction bases: 12. CDR3 nucleotide sequence: TGTGCCAGCAGCTTGGGTGGGGACTACCGTTGGAATGAGCAGTTCTTC. This codes for CASSLGGDYRWNEQFF. Full variable domain (remainder filled in from reference TRBV7-8 and TRBJ2-1): GAGVSQSPRYKVAKRGQDVALRCDPISGHVSLFWYQQALGQGPEFLTYFQNEAQLDKSGLPSDRFFAERPEGSVSTLKIQRTQQEDSAVYLCASSLGGDYRWNEQFFGPGTRLTVL.

The chain has TRBV7-9 and TRBJ2-1; 10 nucleotides align to TRBD2. Per germline, CDR1 SEHNR and CDR2 FQNEAQ (reference sequence). With V trimmed by 3 bases and J by 5 bases, 7 bases remained unmatched. The CDR3 length is 16 residues. The CDR3 region is CASSFLLAGDDNEQFF. In DNA form, the CDR3 reads TGTGCCAGCAGCTTTCTCCTAGCGGGAGACGACAATGAGCAGTTCTTC.

The V and J genes are TRBV20-1 and TRBJ2-1; TRBD2 agrees at 9 bases. V lost 0 bases to trimming and J lost 4 bases; unmatched junction nucleotides: 10. Germline loops: CDR1 DFQATT, CDR2 SNEGSKA (reference sequence). The CDR3 spans 17 residues. CDR3 loop: CSARELISGGKYNEQFF. The CDR3 DNA is TGCAGTGCTAGAGAGTTAATCAGCGGGGGGAAATACAATGAGCAGTTCTTC.

This clonotype was seen a few times. This rearrangement joins TRBV6-5 to TRBJ2-5, with 11 bases fitting TRBD2. The CDR3 runs to 16 residues. Germline CDR1 and CDR2: MNHEY and SVGAGI. V shed 7 bases, J shed 1 base, and the junction held 8 bases outside the gene matches. This CDR3 is CASNLRGTSGQETQYF. In DNA, the CDR3 is TGTGCCAGCAACCTCAGGGGGACTAGCGGCCAAGAGACCCAGTACTTC.

The rearrangement links TRBV6-2 or TRBV6-3 to TRBJ2-1; D may correspond to TRBD1 or TRBD2 (6 bases each). The germline gives CDR1 MNHEY, CDR2 SVGEGT. The CDR3 loop spans 14 amino acids. Trimming pared 6 bases from V and 6 bases from J, leaving 15 bases between. The CDR3 loop reads CASSRIGGINEQFF. The CDR3 nucleotides read TGTGCCAGCAGCCGGATAGGGGGGATCAATGAGCAGTTCTTC.

This clonotype turned up a few times. V usage is TRBV7-9 and J usage is TRBJ1-2; tentatively, D is TRBD1 (5 bases). Germline V gene lookup returns CDR1 SEHNR and CDR2 FQNEAQ (reference sequence). V was pared by 10 bases and J by 6 bases, with 15 bases between. The CDR3 has 12 residues. For the CDR3, the DNA is TGTGCCATCCTCAGGGACGGTGATGGCTACACCTTC. Encoded protein: CAILRDGDGYTF.

The rearrangement joins TRBV4-3 to TRBJ2-2, with TRBD1 as a possible D gene (6 bases). The CDR3 loop spans 17 amino acids. Trimming removed 2 bases at V and 3 bases at J, with 16 bases between. In germline, CDR1 is LGHNA, CDR2 YSLEER. The CDR3 loop is CASSQKVQGLDTGELFF. CDR3 bases: TGCGCCAGCAGCCAAAAGGTGCAGGGGCTAGACACCGGGGAGCTGTTTTTT.

CDR3 in DNA: TGTGCCAGCAGTTTATGGGCCGGGGAGCTGTTTTTT. Amino acid sequence: CASSLWAGELFF. This chain links TRBV28 with TRBJ2-2; D unresolved. CDR1 and CDR2 from the germline V gene are MDHEN and SYDVKM. This CDR3 spans 12 amino acids. V lost 0 bases, J lost 6 bases, and 2 bases lay in between.

The chain links TRBV11-2 to TRBJ2-7; no reliable D call. The germline CDR1 and CDR2 sequences are SGHAT and FQNNGV. Trimming left V 2 bases short and J 1 base short, with 12 bases between. The CDR3 consists of 15 residues. The DNA for the CDR3 is TGTGCCAGCAGCTTACTGGCGGATGGGTCCTACGAGCAGTACTTC. It is translated as CASSLLADGSYEQYF. The full variable domain, with the rest looked up from reference TRBV11-2 and TRBJ2-7, is EAGVAQSPRYKIIEKRQSVAFWCNPISGHATLYWYQQILGQGPKLLIQFQNNGVVDDSQLPKDRFSAERLKGVDSTLKIQPAKLEDSAVYLCASSLLADGSYEQYFGPGTRLTVT.

The V call is TRBV5-4, the J call TRBJ2-1; TRBD2 matches at 12 bases. V gave up 3 bases and J gave up 5 bases; unmatched junction bases: 6. CDR1 and CDR2 (germline): SGHNT, YYREEE (reference sequence). CDR3 length: 16 residues. The CDR3 coding sequence is TGTGCCAGCAGCTCTCCCGGACTAGCGGGAAACAATGAGCAGTTCTTC. Protein sequence: CASSSPGLAGNNEQFF.

The table lists this clonotype with a few counts. The chain recombines TRBV2 with TRBJ1-2; D not certain. V lost 9 bases to trimming and J lost 1 base, with 12 bases between them. The CDR3 loop spans 13 amino acids. Germline CDR1 reads SNHLY; CDR2 reads FYNNEI. The CDR3 DNA sequence: TGTGCCAGTTCGGGGAGGCTTAACTATGGCTACACCTTC. Translated, it gives CASSGRLNYGYTF.

The rearrangement links TRBV19 to TRBJ2-1, with D possibly TRBD1 on 6 matching bases. Germline values: CDR1 LNHDA, CDR2 SQIVND (reference sequence). The CDR3 runs to 13 residues. V dropped 6 bases and J dropped 1 base, with 7 bases sitting between them. The CDR3 spells CASRTGSYNEQFF. For the CDR3, the DNA is TGTGCCAGTAGGACAGGTTCCTACAATGAGCAGTTCTTC.